This T cell receptor beta chain originates from a study of T cell responses to AZD1222 COVID-19 vaccine. Study-level information: Pooling was applied to second doses at about 4 or about 12 weeks.

Worth noting for this clone: The antigen remains unidentified.

Overall study results and limits: Spike-spanning, vaccine-associated CD4 TCRs were dominant at 160-218 and 743-854. Nearly half of the spike-specific TCRs reportedly recognize variant regions that carry no mutations.

Assay used: immunoSEQ multiplex PCR; TCRdb lists only in-frame clones, some missing. Of 95,000 to 100,000 clones detected, 86% appear once; the ten largest clones hold around 1.5%. The CDR3 runs 15 residues. V dropped 1 base and J dropped 4 bases, with 11 bases sitting between them. CDR1 and CDR2 (germline): SGHVS, FNYEAQ. The receptor was derived from an adult in good health. V is TRBV7-6 and J is TRBJ1-5, with D perhaps matching TRBD1 (5 bases). The sequences come from peripheral blood, collected on day 0 of AZD1222 vaccination. The chain's CDR3 is CASSLGGWGNQPQHF. As DNA, the CDR3 is TGTGCCAGCAGCTTAGGTGGGTGGGGGAATCAGCCCCAGCATTTT.